Below, 20 T cell receptor beta chains from the same sample are listed, as sequenced in a study of cytomegalovirus exposure and HLA in healthy donors. The PCR had 60 Vbeta and 13 Jbeta primers. Clones were read by immunoSEQ multiplex PCR, and TCRdb kept only the in-frame ones, dropping some. This table has 150,000 to 200,000 clones, over 70% appearing once. Sequencing used PBMCs. These receptors were obtained from a man aged 50-59 years in good health and CMV-seronegative.

The chain couples TRBV11-2 to TRBJ2-1; D is perhaps TRBD1 (5 bases). This CDR3 has 16 residues. Germline loops: CDR1 SGHAT, CDR2 FQNNGV. Trimming took off 6 bases at V and 1 base at J, with 16 bases between the two ends. CDR3 DNA sequence: TGTGCCAGCAGTTCCCCCCAGGGTAGGTCCTACAATGAGCAGTTCTTC. Translated, it gives CASSSPQGRSYNEQFF.

The genes are TRBV30 and TRBJ1-1; D is unclear. The ends were cut back, 4 bases at V and 7 bases at J, with 13 bases in the middle. Per germline, CDR1 GTSNPN and CDR2 SVGIG (reference sequence). The CDR3 sequence is 12 residues long. CDR3 bases: TGTGCCTGGAATACACGGAGCGTTGAAGCTTTCTTT. Its protein is CAWNTRSVEAFF.

The DNA of the CDR3 is TGTGCCACCAGCAGAGATCGGGGGGAGAAAGCTTTCTTT. This codes for CATSRDRGEKAFF. The chain employs TRBV15 and TRBJ1-1, with D tentatively TRBD1 (5 bases). V lost 0 bases and J lost 9, with 11 bases in between. The CDR3 extends over 13 amino acids. From germline, CDR1 is LNHNV and CDR2 YYDKDF (reference sequence).

This clone was counted a few times. This sequence joins TRBV14 and TRBJ1-1, with 7 bases that match TRBD1. Germline-derived CDR1 and CDR2 are SGHDN and FVKESK. V gave up 4 bases and J gave up 5 bases; unmatched junction bases: 10. The CDR3 sequence is 15 residues long. For the CDR3, the DNA is TGTGCCAGCAGCCCTATACTGACAGGGAGGACTGAAGCTTTCTTT. Translated: CASSPILTGRTEAFF.

The chain links TRBV19 to TRBJ1-4; no definite D call. The CDR3 is made up of 15 amino acids. Germline V CDR1 and CDR2: LNHDA, SQIVND (reference sequence). The V end was cut by 5 bases, the J end by 7 bases, with 17 bases between. CDR3 in amino acids: CASSFGPPMGEKLFF. CDR3 nucleotides: TGTGCCAGTAGTTTTGGGCCGCCGATGGGTGAAAAACTGTTTTTT.

The chain recombines TRBV30 with TRBJ1-3, with a possible D match to TRBD1 (6 bases). Trimming cost V 2 bases and J 3 bases, with 14 bases left between them. The CDR3 covers 15 residues. Germline loops: CDR1 GTSNPN, CDR2 SVGIG (reference sequence). CDR3 protein: CAWSIAGVGGNTIYF. CDR3 sequence (DNA): TGTGCCTGGAGTATCGCAGGGGTTGGTGGAAACACCATATATTTT.

The chain links TRBV19 to TRBJ1-5, with D maybe TRBD1 (6 bases). Germline V gives CDR1 LNHDA, CDR2 SQIVND (reference sequence). This CDR3 is built from 15 residues. Between the trimmed V and J ends, which lost 1 base and 4 bases, there was a span of 11 bases. This CDR3 is CASSIGGTLNQPQHF. The CDR3 bases are TGTGCCAGTAGTATAGGAGGGACACTAAATCAGCCCCAGCATTTT.

Here the CDR3 DNA reads TGTGCCAGCAGCCCCCGGGAGGAAAGGGGTGGCTACACCTTC. Its translation: CASSPREERGGYTF. This rearrangement joins TRBV7-3 to TRBJ1-2; tentative D call: TRBD1 (5 bases). The CDR3 is 14 amino acids. Germline-derived CDR1 and CDR2 are SGHTA and FQGTGA. The V and J ends lost 5 bases and 7 bases respectively, with 17 bases between them.

The V and J genes are TRBV5-6 and TRBJ2-5, with 7 bases lining up with TRBD1. Germline assignment: CDR1 SGHDT and CDR2 YYEEEE. Trimming took 1 base from V and 5 from J; bases not matched to a gene: 11. This CDR3 region has 16 residues. CDR3 in amino acids: CASSLWGQTQWETQYF. DNA for the CDR3: TGTGCCAGCAGCTTGTGGGGACAGACTCAGTGGGAGACCCAGTACTTC.

J is TRBJ1-5 and V is TRBV18; 7 bases agree with TRBD1. The J segment lost 0 bases and the V segment lost 5 bases, leaving 7 bases of the junction unmatched. CDR1 is KGHSH, CDR2 LQKENI, per germline. The CDR3 spans 16 residues. CDR3 sequence reads: CASSENRGNSNQPQHF. CDR3 coding DNA: TGTGCCAGCTCAGAAAACAGGGGAAATAGCAATCAGCCCCAGCATTTT.

This rearrangement joins TRBV30 to TRBJ2-7; tentative D call: TRBD1 (5 bases). Germline V CDR1 and CDR2: GTSNPN, SVGIG (reference sequence). Trimming stripped 4 bases from V and 5 bases from J, with 9 bases between. The CDR3 has 11 residues. In DNA, the CDR3 is TGTGCCTGGACAGGGCGGCACGAGCAGTACTTC. Residues: CAWTGRHEQYF. Combining the CDR3 with reference TRBV30 and TRBJ2-7 gives the whole variable domain SQTIHQWPATLVQPVGSPLSLECTVEGTSNPNLYWYRQAAGRGLQLLFYSVGIGQISSEVPQNLSASRPQDRQFILSSKKLLLSDSGFYLCAWTGRHEQYFGPGTRLTVT.

This clone has only one observation. The V gene is TRBV5-5, the J gene TRBJ1-2; D unclear. Looked up from germline, CDR1 is SGHKS and CDR2 is YYEKEE (reference sequence). CDR3 length: 12 residues. V was shortened by 4 bases and J by 5 bases, with 9 bases between the two germline ends. CDR3 coding DNA: TGTGCCAGCAGCATTCGGTGGTATGGCTACACCTTC. Encoded protein: CASSIRWYGYTF.

The chain recombines TRBV9 with TRBJ2-3, with D perhaps TRBD2 (7 bases). The CDR3 sequence is 14 residues long. Germline V gene sequence: CDR1 SGDLS, CDR2 YYNGEE. Deletions cut 7 bases from V and 4 bases from J, with 16 bases between. The CDR3 protein is CASGGGTPSDTQYF. In DNA form, the CDR3 reads TGTGCCAGCGGGGGGGGGACACCCTCAGATACGCAGTATTTT.

Note on this clone: Mismatch with germline at one junction end may stem from a read error. V is TRBV7-9 and J is TRBJ1-2; 10 bases line up with TRBD1. Germline V gives CDR1 SEHNR, CDR2 FQNEAQ (reference sequence). The CDR3 is 15 amino acids. DNA for the CDR3: TGTTCCAGCAGCCAATGGGACAGGGGAAGCTATGGCTACACCTTC. It codes for CSSSQWDRGSYGYTF.

V is TRBV9 and J is TRBJ2-1, with D tentatively TRBD1 (5 bases). Trimming stripped 3 bases from V and 8 bases from J, with 9 bases between. Germline V gene sequence: CDR1 SGDLS, CDR2 YYNGEE. This CDR3 is 12 amino acids long. The DNA for the CDR3 is TGTGCCAGCAGCGGAGACAGCGATGAGCAGTTCTTC. This sequence encodes CASSGDSDEQFF.

This clone has only one observation. The V and J genes are TRBV6-1 and TRBJ2-7; 7 bases agree with TRBD2. The CDR3 covers 13 residues. Germline CDR1 MNHNS, CDR2 SASEGT. After removal of 6 bases from V and 3 bases from J, the junction contained 5 bases not matched to a gene. The CDR3 region is CASSKERGYEQYF. The CDR3, as DNA: TGTGCCAGCAGCAAAGAGCGGGGCTACGAGCAGTACTTC.

The CDR3 loop is CASSLRDSHNEQFF. The CDR3 DNA reads as TGTGCCAGCAGCTTACGGGACAGTCACAATGAGCAGTTCTTC. The chain couples TRBV7-3 to TRBJ2-1; 7 nucleotides align to TRBD1. The V segment lost 2 bases and the J segment 5 bases; nucleotides outside the gene matches: 3. This CDR3 is built from 14 residues. Germline loops: CDR1 SGHTA, CDR2 FQGTGA.

The chain couples TRBV12-5 to TRBJ2-2; D might be TRBD2 (6 bases). The V gene's germline CDR1 is LGHNT and CDR2 FRNRAP. The ends were cut back, 6 bases at V and 1 base at J, with 12 bases in the middle. The length of the CDR3 is 15 residues. The CDR3 DNA reads TGTGCTAGTGGGCCCGCGGGGCTGAACACCGGGGAGCTGTTTTTT. Protein product: CASGPAGLNTGELFF.

The genes are TRBV15 and TRBJ2-3, with 7 nucleotides matching TRBD1. The CDR3 spans 14 residues. The germline V gene encodes CDR1 LNHNV and CDR2 YYDKDF (reference sequence). The V gene end was trimmed by 5 bases and the J gene end by 1 base; junction bases not matched to a gene: 3. Written as DNA, the CDR3 is TGTGCCACCAGCGGGGACAGTGGCACAGATACGCAGTATTTT. Encoded protein: CATSGDSGTDTQYF.

This sequence joins TRBV10-3 and TRBJ2-1, with D perhaps TRBD1 (6 bases). The CDR3 consists of 13 residues. V shed 5 bases and J shed 8 bases, with 13 bases lying between them. Germline V gives CDR1 ENHRY, CDR2 SYGVKD. The CDR3 nucleotides are TGTGCCATCAGTCGACCAGGGGTGGATGAGCAGTTCTTC. Encoded protein: CAISRPGVDEQFF.